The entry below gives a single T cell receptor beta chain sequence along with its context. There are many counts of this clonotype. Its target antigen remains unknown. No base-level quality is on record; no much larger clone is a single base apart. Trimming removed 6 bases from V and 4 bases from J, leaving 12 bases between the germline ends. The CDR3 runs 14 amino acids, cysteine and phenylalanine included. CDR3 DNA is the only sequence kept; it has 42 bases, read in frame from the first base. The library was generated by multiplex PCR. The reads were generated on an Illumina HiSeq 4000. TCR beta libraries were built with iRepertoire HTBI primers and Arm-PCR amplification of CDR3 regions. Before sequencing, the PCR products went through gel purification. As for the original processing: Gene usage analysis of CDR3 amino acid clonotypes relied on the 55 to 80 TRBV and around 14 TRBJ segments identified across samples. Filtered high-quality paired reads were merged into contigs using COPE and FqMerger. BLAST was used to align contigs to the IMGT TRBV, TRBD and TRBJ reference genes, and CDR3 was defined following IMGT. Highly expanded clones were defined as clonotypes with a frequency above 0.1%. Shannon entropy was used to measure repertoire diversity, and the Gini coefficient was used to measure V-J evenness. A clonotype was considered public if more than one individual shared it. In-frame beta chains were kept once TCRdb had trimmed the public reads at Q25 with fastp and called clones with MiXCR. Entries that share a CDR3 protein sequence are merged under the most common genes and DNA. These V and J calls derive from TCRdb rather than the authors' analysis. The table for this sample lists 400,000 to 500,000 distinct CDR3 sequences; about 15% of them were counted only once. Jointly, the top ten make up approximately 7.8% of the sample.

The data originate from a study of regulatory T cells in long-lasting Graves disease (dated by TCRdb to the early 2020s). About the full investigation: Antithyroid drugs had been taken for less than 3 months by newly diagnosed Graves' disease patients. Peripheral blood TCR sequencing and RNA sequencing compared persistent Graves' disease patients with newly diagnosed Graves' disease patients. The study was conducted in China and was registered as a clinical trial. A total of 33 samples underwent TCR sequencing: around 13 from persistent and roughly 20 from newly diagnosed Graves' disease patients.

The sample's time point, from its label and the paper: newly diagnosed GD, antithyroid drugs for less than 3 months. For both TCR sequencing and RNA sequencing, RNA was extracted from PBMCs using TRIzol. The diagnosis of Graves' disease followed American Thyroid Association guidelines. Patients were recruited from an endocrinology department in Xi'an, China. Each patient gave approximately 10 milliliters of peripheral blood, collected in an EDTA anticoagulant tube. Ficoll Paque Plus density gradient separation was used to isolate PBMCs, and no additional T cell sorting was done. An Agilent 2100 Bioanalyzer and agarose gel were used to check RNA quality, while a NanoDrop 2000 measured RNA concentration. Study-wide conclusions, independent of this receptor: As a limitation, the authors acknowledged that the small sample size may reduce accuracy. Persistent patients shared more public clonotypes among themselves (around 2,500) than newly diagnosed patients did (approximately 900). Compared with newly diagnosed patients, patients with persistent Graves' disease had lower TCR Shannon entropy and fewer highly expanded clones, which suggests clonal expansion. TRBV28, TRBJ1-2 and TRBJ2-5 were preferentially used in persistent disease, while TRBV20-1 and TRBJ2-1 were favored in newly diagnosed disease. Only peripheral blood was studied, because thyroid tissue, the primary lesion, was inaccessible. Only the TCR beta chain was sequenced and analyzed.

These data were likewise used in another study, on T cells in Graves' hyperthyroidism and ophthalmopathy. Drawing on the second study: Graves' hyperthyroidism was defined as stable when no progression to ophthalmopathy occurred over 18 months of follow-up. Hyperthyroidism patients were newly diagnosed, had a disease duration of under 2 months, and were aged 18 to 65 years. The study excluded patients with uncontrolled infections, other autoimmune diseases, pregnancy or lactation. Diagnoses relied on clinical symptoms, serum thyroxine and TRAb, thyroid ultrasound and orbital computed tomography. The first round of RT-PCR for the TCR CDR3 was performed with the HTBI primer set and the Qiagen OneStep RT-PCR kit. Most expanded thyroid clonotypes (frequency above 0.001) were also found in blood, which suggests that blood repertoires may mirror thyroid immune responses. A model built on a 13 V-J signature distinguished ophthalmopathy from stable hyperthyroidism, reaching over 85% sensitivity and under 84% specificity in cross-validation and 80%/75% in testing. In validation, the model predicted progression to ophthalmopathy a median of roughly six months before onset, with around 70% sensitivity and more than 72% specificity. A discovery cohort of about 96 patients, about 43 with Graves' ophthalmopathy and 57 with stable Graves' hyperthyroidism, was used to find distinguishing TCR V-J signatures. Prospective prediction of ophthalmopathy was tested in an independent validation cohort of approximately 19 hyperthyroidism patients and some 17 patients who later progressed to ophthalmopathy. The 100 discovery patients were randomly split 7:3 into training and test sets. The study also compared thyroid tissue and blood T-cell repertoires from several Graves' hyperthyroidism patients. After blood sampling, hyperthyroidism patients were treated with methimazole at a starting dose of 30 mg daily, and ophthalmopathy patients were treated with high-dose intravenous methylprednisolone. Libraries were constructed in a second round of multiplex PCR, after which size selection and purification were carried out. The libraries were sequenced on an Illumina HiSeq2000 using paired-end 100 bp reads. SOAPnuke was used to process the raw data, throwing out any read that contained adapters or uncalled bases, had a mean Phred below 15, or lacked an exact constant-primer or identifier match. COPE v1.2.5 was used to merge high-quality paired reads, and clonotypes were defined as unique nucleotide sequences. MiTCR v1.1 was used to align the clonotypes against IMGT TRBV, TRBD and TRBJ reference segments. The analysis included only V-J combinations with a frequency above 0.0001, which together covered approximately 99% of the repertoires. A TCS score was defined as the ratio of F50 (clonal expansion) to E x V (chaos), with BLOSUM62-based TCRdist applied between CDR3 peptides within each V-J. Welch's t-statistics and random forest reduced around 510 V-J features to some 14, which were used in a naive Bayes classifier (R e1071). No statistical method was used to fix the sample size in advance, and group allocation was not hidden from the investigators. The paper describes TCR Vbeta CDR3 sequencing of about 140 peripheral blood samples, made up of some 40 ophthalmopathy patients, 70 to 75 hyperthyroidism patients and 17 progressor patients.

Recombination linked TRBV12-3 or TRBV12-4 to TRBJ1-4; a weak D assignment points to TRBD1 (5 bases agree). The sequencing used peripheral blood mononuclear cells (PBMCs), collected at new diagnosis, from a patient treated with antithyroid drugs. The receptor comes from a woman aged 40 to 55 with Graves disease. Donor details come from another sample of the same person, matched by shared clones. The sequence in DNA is TGTGCCAGCAGGGGGGGGGACCTTAATGAAAAACTGTTTTTT. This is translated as CASRGGDLNEKLFF.